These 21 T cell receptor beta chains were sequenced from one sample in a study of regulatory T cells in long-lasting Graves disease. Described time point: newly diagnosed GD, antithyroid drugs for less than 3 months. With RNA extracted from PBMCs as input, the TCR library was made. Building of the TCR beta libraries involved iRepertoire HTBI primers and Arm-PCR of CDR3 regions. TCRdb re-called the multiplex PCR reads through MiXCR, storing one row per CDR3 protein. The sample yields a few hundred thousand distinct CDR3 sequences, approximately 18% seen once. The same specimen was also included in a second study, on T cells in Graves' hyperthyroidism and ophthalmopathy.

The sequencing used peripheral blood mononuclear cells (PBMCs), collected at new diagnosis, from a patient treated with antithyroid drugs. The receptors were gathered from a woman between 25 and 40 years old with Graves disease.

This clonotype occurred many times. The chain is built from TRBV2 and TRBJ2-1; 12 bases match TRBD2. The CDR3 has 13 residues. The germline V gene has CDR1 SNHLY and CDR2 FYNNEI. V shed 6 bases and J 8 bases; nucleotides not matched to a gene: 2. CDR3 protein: CASRTSGSHEQFF. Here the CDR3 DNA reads TGTGCCAGCAGGACTAGCGGGAGCCATGAGCAGTTCTTC.

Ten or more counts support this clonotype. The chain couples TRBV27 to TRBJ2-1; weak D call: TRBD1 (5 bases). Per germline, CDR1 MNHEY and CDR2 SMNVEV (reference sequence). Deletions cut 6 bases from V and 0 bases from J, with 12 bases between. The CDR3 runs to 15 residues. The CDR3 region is CASRIDRSSYNEQFF. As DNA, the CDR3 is TGTGCCAGCAGAATTGACAGAAGCTCCTACAATGAGCAGTTCTTC.

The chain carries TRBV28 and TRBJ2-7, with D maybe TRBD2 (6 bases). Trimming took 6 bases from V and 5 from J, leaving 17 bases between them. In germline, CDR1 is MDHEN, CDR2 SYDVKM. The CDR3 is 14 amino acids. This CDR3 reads CASRPTSFVDEQYF. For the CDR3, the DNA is TGTGCCAGCAGACCCACTAGCTTCGTGGACGAGCAGTACTTC.

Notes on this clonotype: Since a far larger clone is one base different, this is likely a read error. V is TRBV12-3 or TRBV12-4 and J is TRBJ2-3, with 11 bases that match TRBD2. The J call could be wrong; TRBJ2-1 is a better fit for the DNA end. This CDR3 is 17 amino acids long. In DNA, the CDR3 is TGTGCCAGCAGGTTACCTCGAAGACTAGCGGGAACGTCCGGGCAGTTCTTC. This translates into CASRLPRRLAGTSGQFF.

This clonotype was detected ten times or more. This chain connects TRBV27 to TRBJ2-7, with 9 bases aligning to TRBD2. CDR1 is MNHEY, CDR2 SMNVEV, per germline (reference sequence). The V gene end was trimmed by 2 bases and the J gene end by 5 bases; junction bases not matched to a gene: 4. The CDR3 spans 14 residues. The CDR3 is CASSLAGGRNEQYF. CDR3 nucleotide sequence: TGTGCCAGCAGTTTAGCGGGAGGGCGAAACGAGCAGTACTTC.

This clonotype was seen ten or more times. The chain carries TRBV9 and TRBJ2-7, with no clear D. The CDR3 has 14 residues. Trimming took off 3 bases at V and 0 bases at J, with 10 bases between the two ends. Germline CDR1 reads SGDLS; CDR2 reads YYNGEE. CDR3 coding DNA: TGTGCCAGCAGCGCTGGACGGAACTCCTACGAGCAGTACTTC. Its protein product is CASSAGRNSYEQYF.

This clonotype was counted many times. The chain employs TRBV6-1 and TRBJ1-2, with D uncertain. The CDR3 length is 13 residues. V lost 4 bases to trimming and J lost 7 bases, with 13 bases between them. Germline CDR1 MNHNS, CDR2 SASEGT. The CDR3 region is CASSGTLLGGYTF. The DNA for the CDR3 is TGTGCCAGCAGTGGGACCCTCCTGGGTGGCTACACCTTC.

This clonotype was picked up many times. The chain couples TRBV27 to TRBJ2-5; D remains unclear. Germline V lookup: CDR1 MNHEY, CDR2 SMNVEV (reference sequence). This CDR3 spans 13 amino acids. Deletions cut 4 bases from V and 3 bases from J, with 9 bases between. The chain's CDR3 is CASSSTNEETQYF. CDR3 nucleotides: TGTGCCAGCAGTTCGACGAATGAAGAGACCCAGTACTTC.

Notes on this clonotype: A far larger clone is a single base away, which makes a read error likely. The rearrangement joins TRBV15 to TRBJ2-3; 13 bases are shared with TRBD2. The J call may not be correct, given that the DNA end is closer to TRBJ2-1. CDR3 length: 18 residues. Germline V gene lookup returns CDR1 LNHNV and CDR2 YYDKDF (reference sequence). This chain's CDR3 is CAASGGLAGEEGYNEQFF. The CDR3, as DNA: TGTGCCGCCAGCGGAGGACTAGCGGGGGAGGAGGGCTACAATGAGCAGTTCTTC.

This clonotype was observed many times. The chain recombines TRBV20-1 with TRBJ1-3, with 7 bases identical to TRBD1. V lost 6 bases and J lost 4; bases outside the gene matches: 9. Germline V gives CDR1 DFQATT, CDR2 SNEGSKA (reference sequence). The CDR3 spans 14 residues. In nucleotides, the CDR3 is TGCAGTGCACCCCAGGGGGGGCCGGGAAACACCATATATTTT. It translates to CSAPQGGPGNTIYF.

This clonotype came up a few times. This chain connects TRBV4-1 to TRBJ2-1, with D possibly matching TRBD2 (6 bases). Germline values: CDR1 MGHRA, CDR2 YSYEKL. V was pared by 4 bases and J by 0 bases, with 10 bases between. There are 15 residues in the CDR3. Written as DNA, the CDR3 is TGCGCCAGCAGCCTATCTAGCGCCTCCTACAATGAGCAGTTCTTC. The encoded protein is CASSLSSASYNEQFF.

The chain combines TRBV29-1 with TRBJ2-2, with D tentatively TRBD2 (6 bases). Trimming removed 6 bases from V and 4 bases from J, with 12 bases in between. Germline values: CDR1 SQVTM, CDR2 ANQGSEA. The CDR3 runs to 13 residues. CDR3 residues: CSVVEGPTGELFF. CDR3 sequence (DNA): TGCAGCGTAGTGGAGGGACCCACCGGGGAGCTGTTTTTT.

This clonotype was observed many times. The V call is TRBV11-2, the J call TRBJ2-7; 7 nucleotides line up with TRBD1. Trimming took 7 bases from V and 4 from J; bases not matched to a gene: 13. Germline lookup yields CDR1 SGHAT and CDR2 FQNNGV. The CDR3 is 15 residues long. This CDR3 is CASILMTGLGYEQYF. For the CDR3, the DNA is TGTGCCAGCATCCTGATGACAGGGCTGGGGTACGAGCAGTACTTC.

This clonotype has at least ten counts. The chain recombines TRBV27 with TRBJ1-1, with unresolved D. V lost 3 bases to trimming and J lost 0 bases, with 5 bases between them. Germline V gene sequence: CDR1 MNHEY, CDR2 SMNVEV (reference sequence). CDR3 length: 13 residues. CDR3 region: CASSFRLNTEAFF. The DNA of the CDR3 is TGTGCCAGCAGTTTCCGGTTGAACACTGAAGCTTTCTTT.

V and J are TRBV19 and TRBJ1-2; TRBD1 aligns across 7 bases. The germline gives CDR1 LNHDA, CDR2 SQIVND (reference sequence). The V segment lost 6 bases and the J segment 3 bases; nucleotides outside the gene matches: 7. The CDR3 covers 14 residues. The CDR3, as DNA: TGTGCCAGTAGACCAACAGGGGCGGACTATGGCTACACCTTC. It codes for CASRPTGADYGYTF.

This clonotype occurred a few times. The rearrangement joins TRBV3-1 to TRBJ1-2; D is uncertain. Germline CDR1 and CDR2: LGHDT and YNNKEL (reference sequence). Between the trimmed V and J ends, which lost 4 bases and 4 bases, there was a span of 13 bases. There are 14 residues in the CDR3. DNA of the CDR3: TGTGCCAGCAGCCCCTCCCTGTCCCCCTATGGCTACACCTTC. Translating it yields CASSPSLSPYGYTF.

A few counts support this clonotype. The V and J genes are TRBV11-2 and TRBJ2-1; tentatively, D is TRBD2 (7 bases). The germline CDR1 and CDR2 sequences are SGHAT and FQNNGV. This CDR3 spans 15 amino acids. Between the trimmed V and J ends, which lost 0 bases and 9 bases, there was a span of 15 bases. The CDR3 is CASSLEGGGPVEQFF. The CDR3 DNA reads TGTGCCAGCAGCTTAGAGGGGGGGGGGCCGGTTGAGCAGTTCTTC.

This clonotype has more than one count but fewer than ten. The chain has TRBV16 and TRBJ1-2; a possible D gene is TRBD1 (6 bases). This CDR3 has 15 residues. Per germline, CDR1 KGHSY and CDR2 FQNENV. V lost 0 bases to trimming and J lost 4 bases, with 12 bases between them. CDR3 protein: CASSQSQGLGYGYTF. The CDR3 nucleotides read TGTGCCAGCAGCCAATCCCAGGGGCTAGGCTATGGCTACACCTTC.

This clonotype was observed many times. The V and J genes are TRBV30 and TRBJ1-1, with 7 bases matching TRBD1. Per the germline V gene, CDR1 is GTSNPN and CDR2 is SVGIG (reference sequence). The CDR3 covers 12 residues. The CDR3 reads CGGQDWNTEAFF. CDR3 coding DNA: TGTGGAGGACAGGACTGGAACACTGAAGCTTTCTTT. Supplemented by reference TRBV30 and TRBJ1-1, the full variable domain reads SQTIHQWPATLVQPVGSPLSLECTVEGTSNPNLYWYRQAAGRGLQLLFYSVGIGQISSEVPQNLSASRPQDRQFILSSKKLLLSDSGFYLCGGQDWNTEAFFGQGTRLTVV.

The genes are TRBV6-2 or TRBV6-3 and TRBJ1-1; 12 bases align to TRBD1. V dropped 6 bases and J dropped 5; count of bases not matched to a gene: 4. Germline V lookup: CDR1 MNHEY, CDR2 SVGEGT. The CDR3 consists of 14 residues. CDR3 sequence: CASRGTGGLTEAFF. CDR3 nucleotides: TGTGCCAGCAGAGGGACAGGGGGCTTAACTGAAGCTTTCTTT.

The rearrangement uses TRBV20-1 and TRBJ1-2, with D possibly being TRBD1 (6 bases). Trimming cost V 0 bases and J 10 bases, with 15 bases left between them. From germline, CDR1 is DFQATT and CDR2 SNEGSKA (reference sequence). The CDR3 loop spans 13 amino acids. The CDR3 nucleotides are TGCAGTGCTAGAGAGGCAGGGGAGGAGGACTACACCTTC. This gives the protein CSAREAGEEDYTF.